Listed here is a single T cell receptor (beta chain). This sample was taken from a study of siplizumab effects on memory and regulatory T cells. Clones were sequenced by immunoSEQ multiplex PCR, and TCRdb holds only the in-frame ones, with some missing. The sample consists of tens of thousands of clones, over 85% of them appearing once. The CDR3 has 16 residues. Looked up from germline, CDR1 is MGHRA and CDR2 is YSYEKL. Between the trimmed V and J ends, which lost 1 base and 4 bases, there was a span of 16 bases. V and J are TRBV4-1 and TRBJ1-1; tentative D call: TRBD1 (6 bases). The sequence came from a human donor in good health. Sequenced input: non-Treg CD4+ T cells sorted from blood. CDR3 DNA: TGCGCCAGCAGCCAAGTTCGCGGGACATGGGGCACTGAAGCTTTCTTT. It is translated as CASSQVRGTWGTEAFF.